The TCR beta chain described here comes from a study of cytomegalovirus exposure and HLA in healthy donors listed by TCRdb under 2017. For context, the study as a whole: The roughly 670 repertoires of the first cohort and the 120 validation repertoires were produced on the same platform, according to a later analysis. The study was designed to test whether signatures of past pathogen exposure could be identified by cataloging public T cell receptors. Besides the first cohort of some 670 subjects, a separate validation cohort made up of 120 or so different subjects was used. To predict cytomegalovirus infection status, the study combined high-throughput TCR immunosequencing, statistical association of individual TCRs with disease status, and machine learning.

CDR3 length: 14 amino acids, cysteine to phenylalanine. Only CDR3 DNA is held: 42 bases, read in frame from base 1. At the junction V is shortened by 2 bases and J by 2 bases, with 10 bases in between. In the germline V gene, CDR1 corresponds to SGHTS and CDR2 to YDEGEE. In the case of this clone: There is no known antigen for this receptor. No base qualities exist here, and no much larger clone lies one base off it.

Library construction relied on the immunoSEQ multiplex PCR assay. The original pipeline was this. To diagnose cytomegalovirus status from the catalog of TCR beta chain sequences, a statistical classification framework was built. As stored in TCRdb, this immuneACCESS dataset retains in-frame rearrangements with V and J assigned. A fraction of the clones does not appear; measured against another copy, unresolved V genes explain less than half of the discrepancy, and the remainder lacks a known reason. D and trimming were read from the DNA, whereas the V and J calls and clone size are those reported in that table. The sample data list roughly 150,000 clones, and nearly 90% of these were observed just once. The ten largest clones represent about 9.3% of the sample. The research as a whole found: The authors suggested that the approach could potentially be generalized to other disease states and immunological phenotypes. Of the cluster scores, about 94% were above 0 in a later analysis, which found that TCRs clustered in the first cohort also tended to co-occur in the 120 validation repertoires. A later analysis had no HLA typing for the validation cohort, so co-occurrence there was scored across all 110 or so repertoires. In vitro tests confirmed that a few of the cytomegalovirus-associated TCR beta chains recognize cytomegalovirus antigens. In the study, 164 TCR beta chains were listed as associated with cytomegalovirus. While some public TCRs were present in many individuals, most TCR sequences turned up only very rarely across donors. The classifier was reported to diagnose cytomegalovirus status with high specificity and sensitivity in both the original and validation cohorts.

The donors were included in the validation cohort of around 120 subjects, a group kept apart from the approximately 700-subject first cohort. Input material: PBMCs. The source is a woman aged 18-29 years in good health and CMV-seropositive. This chain is built from TRBV5-8 and TRBJ1-2; TRBD1 is possibly the D segment (5 matching bases). The CDR3 has the sequence CASSFGGVNYGYTF. In nucleotides, the sequence is TGTGCCAGCAGCTTCGGGGGTGTGAACTATGGCTACACCTTC.